The sequence of this T cell receptor (beta chain) was determined in a study of T cell repertoires in cytomegalovirus infection. On the study more broadly: It was the public TCR beta signatures that indicated both CMV infection and matching HLA type.

Germline V gives CDR1 SNHLY, CDR2 FYNNEI. The CDR3 consists of 13 residues. The germline V and J ends were trimmed by 7 bases and 8 bases, with 14 bases remaining between them. Remarks on this clonotype: Antigen specificity is unknown.

TCRdb reanalysed the reads using MiXCR and keeps one entry per CDR3 protein. Of about 100,000 distinct CDR3 sequences in the sample, approximately 45% are singletons; the top ten hold just under 75%. Points from the study as a whole: Dominating the ex vivo response were TCR beta clonotypes that were CMV-specific and HLA-C-restricted.

The source of this sequence is a human donor in good health (CMV status not recorded). Some clones in this sample may be carry-over from other donors' samples. The source material was CD8+ T cells from cultured PBMCs, sampled from culture after CMV antigen stimulation. This sequence joins TRBV2 and TRBJ1-4; maybe TRBD1 (5 bases). The CDR3 bases are TGTGCCAGCAACTCCGGGACCCAGGAAAAACTGTTTTTT. Translating it yields CASNSGTQEKLFF.